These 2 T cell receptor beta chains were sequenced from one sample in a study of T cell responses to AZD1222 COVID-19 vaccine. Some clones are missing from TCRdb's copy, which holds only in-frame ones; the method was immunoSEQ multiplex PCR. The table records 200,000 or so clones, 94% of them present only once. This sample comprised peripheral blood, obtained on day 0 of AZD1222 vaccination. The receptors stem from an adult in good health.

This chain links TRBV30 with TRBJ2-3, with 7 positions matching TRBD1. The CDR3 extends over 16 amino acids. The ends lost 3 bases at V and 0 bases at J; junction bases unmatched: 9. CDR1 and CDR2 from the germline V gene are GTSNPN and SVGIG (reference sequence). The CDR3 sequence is CAWRMVGRGSTDTQYF. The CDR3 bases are TGTGCCTGGAGGATGGTAGGCAGGGGGAGCACAGATACGCAGTATTTT.

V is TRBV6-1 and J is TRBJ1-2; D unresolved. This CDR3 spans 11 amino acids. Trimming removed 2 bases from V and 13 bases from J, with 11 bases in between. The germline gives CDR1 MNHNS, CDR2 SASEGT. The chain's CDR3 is CASSESTRRTF. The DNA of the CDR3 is TGTGCCAGCAGTGAATCGACCCGCCGCACCTTC.